This TCR beta chain is from a study of technical replicates of blood from a few donors. Measured with immunoSEQ multiplex PCR; TCRdb has only the in-frame clones, and not every one. The sample has about 72,000 clones, around nine tenths seen once. This clone was seen once. This sequence originates from a human donor in good health. The sample comprised T cells isolated from PBMCs.

For the CDR3, the DNA is TGTGCCAGCAGTGAATACGGGACTACCAACTCCTACGAGCAGTACTTC. Amino acids: CASSEYGTTNSYEQYF. The chain combines TRBV6-4 with TRBJ2-7; 7 bases map to TRBD2. Trimming removed 3 bases from V and 0 bases from J; junction bases left unmatched: 8. Germline V gene data show CDR1 as MRHNA and CDR2 as SNTAGT. The length of the CDR3 is 16 residues.